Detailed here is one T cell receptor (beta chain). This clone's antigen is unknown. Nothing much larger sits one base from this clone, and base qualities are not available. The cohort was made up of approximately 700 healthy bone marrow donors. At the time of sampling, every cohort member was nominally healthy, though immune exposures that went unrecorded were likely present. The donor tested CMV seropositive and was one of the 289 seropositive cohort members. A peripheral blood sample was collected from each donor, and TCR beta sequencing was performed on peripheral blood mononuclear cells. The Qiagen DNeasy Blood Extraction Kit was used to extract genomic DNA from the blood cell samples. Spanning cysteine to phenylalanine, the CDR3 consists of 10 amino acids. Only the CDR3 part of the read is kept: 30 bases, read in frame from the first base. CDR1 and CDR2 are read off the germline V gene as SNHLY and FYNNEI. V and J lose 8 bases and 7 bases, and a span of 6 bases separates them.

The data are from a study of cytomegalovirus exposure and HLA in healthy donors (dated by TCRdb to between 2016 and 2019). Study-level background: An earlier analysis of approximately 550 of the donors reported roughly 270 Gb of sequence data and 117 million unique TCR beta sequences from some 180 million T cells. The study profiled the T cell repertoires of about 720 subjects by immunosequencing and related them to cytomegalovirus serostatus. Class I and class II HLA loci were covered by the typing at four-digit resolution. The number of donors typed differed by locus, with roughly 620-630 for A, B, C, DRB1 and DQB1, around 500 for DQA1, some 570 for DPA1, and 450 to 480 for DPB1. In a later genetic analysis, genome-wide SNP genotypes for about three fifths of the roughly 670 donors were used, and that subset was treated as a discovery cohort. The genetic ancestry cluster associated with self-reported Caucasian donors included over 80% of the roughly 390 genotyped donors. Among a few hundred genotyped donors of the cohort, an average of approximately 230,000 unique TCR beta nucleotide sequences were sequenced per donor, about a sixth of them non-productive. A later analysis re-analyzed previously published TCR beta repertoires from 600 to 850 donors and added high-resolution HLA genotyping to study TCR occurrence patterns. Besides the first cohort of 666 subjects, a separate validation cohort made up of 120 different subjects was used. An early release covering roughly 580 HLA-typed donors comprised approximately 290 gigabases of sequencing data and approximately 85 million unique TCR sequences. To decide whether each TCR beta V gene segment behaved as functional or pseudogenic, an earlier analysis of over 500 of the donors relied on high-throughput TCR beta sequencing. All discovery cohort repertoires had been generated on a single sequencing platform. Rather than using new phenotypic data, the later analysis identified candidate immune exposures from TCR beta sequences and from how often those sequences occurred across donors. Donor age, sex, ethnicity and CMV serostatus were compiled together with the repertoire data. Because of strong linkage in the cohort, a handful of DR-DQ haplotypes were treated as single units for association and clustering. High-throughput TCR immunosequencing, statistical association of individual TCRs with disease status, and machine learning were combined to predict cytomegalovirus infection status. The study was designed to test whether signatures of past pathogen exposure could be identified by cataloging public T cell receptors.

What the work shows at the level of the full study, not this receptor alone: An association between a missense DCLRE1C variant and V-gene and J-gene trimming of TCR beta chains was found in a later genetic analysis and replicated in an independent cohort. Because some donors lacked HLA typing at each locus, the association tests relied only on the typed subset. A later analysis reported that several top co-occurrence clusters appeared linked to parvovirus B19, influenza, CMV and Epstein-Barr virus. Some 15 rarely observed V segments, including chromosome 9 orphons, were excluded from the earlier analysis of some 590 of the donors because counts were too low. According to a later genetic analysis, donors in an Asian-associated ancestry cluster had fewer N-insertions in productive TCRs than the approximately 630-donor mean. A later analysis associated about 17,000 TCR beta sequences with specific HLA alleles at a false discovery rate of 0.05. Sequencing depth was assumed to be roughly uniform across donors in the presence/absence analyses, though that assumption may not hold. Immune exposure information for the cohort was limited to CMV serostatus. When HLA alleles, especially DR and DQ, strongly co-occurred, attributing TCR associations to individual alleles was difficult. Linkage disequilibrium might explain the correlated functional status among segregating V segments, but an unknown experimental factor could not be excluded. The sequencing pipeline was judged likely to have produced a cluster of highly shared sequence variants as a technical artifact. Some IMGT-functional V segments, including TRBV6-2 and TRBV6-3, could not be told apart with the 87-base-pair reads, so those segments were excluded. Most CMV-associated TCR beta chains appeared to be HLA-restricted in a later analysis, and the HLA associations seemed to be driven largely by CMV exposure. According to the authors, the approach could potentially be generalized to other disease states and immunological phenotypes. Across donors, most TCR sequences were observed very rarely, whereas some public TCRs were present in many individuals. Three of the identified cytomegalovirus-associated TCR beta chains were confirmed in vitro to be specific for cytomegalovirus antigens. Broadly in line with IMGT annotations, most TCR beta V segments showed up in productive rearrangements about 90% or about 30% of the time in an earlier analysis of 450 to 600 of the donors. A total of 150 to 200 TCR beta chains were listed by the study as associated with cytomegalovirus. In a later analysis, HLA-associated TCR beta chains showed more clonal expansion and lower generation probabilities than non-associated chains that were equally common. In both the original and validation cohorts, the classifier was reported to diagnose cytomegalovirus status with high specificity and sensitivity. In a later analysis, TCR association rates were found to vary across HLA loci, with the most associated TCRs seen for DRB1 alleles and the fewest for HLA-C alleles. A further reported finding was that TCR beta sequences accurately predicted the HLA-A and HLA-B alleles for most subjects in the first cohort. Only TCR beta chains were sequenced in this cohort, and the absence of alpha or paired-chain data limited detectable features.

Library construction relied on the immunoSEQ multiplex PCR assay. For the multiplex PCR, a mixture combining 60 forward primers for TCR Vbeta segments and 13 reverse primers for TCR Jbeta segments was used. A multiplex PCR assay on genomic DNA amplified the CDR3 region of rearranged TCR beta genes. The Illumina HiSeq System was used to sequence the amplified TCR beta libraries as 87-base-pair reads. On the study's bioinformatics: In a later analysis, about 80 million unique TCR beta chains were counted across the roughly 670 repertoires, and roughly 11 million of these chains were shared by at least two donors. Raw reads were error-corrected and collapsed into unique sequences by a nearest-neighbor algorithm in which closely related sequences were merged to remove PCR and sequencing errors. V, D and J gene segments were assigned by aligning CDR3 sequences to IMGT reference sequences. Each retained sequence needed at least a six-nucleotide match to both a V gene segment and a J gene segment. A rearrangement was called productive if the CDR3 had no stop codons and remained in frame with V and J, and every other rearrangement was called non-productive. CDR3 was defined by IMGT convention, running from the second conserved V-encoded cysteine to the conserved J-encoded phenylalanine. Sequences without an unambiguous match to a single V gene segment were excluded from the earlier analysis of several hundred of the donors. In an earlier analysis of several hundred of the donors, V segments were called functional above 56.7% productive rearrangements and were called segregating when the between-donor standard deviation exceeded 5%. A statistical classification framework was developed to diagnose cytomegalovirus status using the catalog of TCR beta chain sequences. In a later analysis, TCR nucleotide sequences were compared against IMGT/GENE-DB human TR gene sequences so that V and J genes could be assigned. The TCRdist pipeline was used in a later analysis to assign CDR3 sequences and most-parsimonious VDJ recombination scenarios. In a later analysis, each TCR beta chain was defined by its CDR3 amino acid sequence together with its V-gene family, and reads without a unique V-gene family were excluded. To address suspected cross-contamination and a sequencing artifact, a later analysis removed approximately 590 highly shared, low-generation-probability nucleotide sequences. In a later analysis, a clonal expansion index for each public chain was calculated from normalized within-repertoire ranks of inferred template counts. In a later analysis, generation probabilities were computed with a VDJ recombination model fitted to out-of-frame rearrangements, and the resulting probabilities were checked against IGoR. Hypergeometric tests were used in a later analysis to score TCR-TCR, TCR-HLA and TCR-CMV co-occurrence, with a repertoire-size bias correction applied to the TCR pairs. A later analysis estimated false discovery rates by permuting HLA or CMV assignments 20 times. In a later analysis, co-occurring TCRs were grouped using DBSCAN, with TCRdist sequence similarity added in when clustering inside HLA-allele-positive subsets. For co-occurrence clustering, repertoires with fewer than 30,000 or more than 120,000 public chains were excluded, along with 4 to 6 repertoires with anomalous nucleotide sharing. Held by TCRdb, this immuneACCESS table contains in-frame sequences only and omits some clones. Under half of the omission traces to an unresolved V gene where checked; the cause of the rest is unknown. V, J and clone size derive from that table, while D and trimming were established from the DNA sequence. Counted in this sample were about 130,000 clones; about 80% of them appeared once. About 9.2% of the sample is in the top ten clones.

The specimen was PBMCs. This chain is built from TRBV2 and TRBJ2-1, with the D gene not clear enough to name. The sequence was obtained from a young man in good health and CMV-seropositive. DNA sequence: TGTGCCAGCTTTGTAAATGAGCAGTTCTTC. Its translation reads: CASFVNEQFF.